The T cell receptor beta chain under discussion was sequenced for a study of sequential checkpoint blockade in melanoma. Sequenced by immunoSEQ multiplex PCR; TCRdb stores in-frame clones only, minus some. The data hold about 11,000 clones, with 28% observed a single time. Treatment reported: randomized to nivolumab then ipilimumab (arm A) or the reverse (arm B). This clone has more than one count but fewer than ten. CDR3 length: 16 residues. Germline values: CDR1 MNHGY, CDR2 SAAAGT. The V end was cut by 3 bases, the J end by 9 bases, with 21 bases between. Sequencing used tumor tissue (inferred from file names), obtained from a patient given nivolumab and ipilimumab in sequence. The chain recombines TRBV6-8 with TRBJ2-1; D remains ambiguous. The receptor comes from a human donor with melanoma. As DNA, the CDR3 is TGTGCCAGCAGTTATCAAGGGCAGCCCATCCTACTTGAGCAGTTCTTC. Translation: CASSYQGQPILLEQFF.